Each of the 10 T cell receptor beta chains below was sequenced from the same sample in a study of blood T cell repertoires in COVID-19. The assay was immunoSEQ multiplex PCR, and TCRdb's table has in-frame clones only and misses some. The sample contains 250,000 to 300,000 clones, around 83% of which appear only once. Sequenced input: PBMCs or T cells enriched from blood (not recorded which). The receptors were gathered from a woman aged 45-59 years who had been exposed to COVID-19.

The chain joins TRBV6-5 to TRBJ2-5, with 12 positions matching TRBD2. This CDR3 is built from 16 residues. The V gene's germline CDR1 is MNHEY and CDR2 SVGAGI. With V trimmed by 4 bases and J by 1 base, 4 bases remained unmatched. The CDR3 sequence: CASSSTSGGFQETQYF. The DNA of the CDR3 is TGTGCCAGCAGTTCGACTAGCGGGGGCTTCCAAGAGACCCAGTACTTC.

The chain is built from TRBV27 and TRBJ2-7, with TRBD1 matching over 9 bases. The CDR3 is 17 amino acids. The trim removed 4 bases at V and 5 bases at J, leaving 15 bases unmatched. CDR1 and CDR2 (germline): MNHEY, SMNVEV (reference sequence). CDR3 DNA sequence: TGTGCCAGCAGTTCCTTGGGGGGGGCCGGGACAGGGAACGAGCAGTACTTC. As protein: CASSSLGGAGTGNEQYF.

The chain combines TRBV2 with TRBJ1-1; D call uncertain. There are 17 residues in the CDR3. V was cut by 6 bases and J by 3 bases, with 23 bases left in between. Germline loops: CDR1 SNHLY, CDR2 FYNNEI. This CDR3 is CASREGGRPSLDTEAFF. The CDR3 DNA sequence: TGTGCCAGCAGGGAGGGAGGTAGGCCTTCTTTGGACACTGAAGCTTTCTTT. Full variable domain (rest looked up from reference TRBV2 and TRBJ1-1): EPEVTQTPSHQVTQMGQEVILRCVPISNHLYFYWYRQILGQKVEFLVSFYNNEISEKSEIFDDQFSVERPDGSNFTLKIRSTKLEDSAMYFCASREGGRPSLDTEAFFGQGTRLTVV.

The table lists this clone with a count of one. This chain uses TRBV7-9 with TRBJ2-5; TRBD2 matches 8 bases. Germline trimming cut 2 bases from V and 1 base from J; bases unmatched to any gene: 6. CDR1 and CDR2 (germline): SEHNR, FQNEAQ (reference sequence). The CDR3 has 16 amino acids. The CDR3 nucleotides are TGTGCCAGCAGCTTAATTGGCGGGGGGCTCCAAGAGACCCAGTACTTC. This translates into CASSLIGGGLQETQYF.

The CDR3 region has the DNA TGTGCCAGCAGCCCTAGGGAGCGGAACACTGAAGCTTTCTTT. Residues: CASSPRERNTEAFF. The chain has TRBV9 and TRBJ1-1; no reliable D call. The CDR3 extends over 14 amino acids. V lost 4 bases to trimming and J lost 1 base, with 11 bases between them. Germline loops: CDR1 SGDLS, CDR2 YYNGEE.

This clone was counted only a few times. The chain links TRBV19 to TRBJ1-2, with 11 bases fitting TRBD1. This CDR3 is 15 amino acids long. Trimming cost V 4 bases and J 8 bases; bases outside gene matches: 9. CDR1 LNHDA and CDR2 SQIVND come from the germline V gene (reference sequence). CDR3 DNA: TGTGCCAGTAGTACCCGGGACAGGGGGGGTCTCGGCTACACCTTC. It translates to CASSTRDRGGLGYTF.

The chain employs TRBV6-1 and TRBJ2-3; 11 nucleotides match TRBD2. CDR1 and CDR2 from the germline V gene are MNHNS and SASEGT. This CDR3 spans 17 amino acids. Losses at the gene ends were 0 bases for V and 7 bases for J; bases not matched to a gene: 9. CDR3 in amino acids: CASSEATSGAALYTQYF. As DNA, the CDR3 is TGTGCCAGCAGTGAAGCGACTAGCGGGGCGGCTCTCTATACGCAGTATTTT.

The chain employs TRBV28 and TRBJ2-3, with 11 bases matching TRBD2. V lost 3 bases to trimming and J lost 1 base; unmatched junction nucleotides: 3. The CDR3 consists of 16 residues. Germline loops: CDR1 MDHEN, CDR2 SYDVKM. The CDR3 sequence is CASSLGLAARTDTQYF. The CDR3 nucleotides read TGTGCCAGCAGTTTGGGACTAGCGGCCCGCACAGATACGCAGTATTTT.

This rearrangement joins TRBV12-3 or TRBV12-4 to TRBJ2-1, with 7 bases fitting TRBD1. The ends lost 7 bases at V and 7 bases at J; junction bases unmatched: 7. The length of the CDR3 is 13 residues. This CDR3 reads CASTGQGVNEQFF. CDR3 coding DNA: TGTGCCAGCACGGGGCAGGGGGTAAATGAGCAGTTCTTC.

Written as DNA, the CDR3 is TGTGCCACCAGTGATTCGGGTACCCAAGAGACCCAGTACTTC. This gives the protein CATSDSGTQETQYF. The V and J genes are TRBV24-1 and TRBJ2-5, with D unclear. The CDR3 length is 14 residues. Germline V CDR1 and CDR2: KGHDR, SFDVKD. Trimming took off 2 bases at V and 1 base at J, with 7 bases between the two ends.